This T cell receptor (beta chain) is from a study of monozygotic twins with inflammatory bowel disease. Study results and limitations: Immunosuppressive treatments were not uniform, and this may have added variability to patient repertoires. Among IBD patients, fewer clonotypes were shared with others than among healthy twins, especially with disease activity.

As regards this clonotype: The antigen remains unidentified.

The RNA usage for each TCR library was around 3,600 ng of total RNA. TCRdb reprocessed the 5' RACE reads and keeps a single row for each CDR3 protein, giving no DNA. This table holds a few hundred thousand distinct CDR3 sequences. Material for sequencing was blood. The sequence derives from a human donor with ulcerative colitis or Crohn's disease, or a healthy co-twin of an affected twin (not recorded which).

CDR3 sequence: CASSSSGVNTGELFF. The V and J genes are TRBV7-3 and TRBJ2-2; TCRdb's D gene call, TRBD2, goes unchecked for lack of DNA. Germline CDR1 and CDR2: SGHTA and FQGTGA. The CDR3 covers 15 residues.